The rows below give T cell receptor beta chains drawn from one sample of a study of T cell responses to AZD1222 COVID-19 vaccine. TCRdb's table, derived via immunoSEQ multiplex PCR, lists solely in-frame clones and lacks some. The sample lists about 70,000 clones; 87% were seen once. The specimen was peripheral blood, collected 28 days after the second AZD1222 dose. The receptors derive from an adult who received the AZD1222 COVID-19 vaccine. Both conserved end residues are part of each CDR3. The order of the fields is CDR3 length, J gene, clone size, V gene, D gene, CDR3 DNA, CDR3 protein. A D gene is named only where the DNA matches it firmly. Rows may omit the clone size; those that give it use once, few, many or a size class.

len: 17
j_gene: TRBJ2-3
abundance: -
v_gene: TRBV4-3
d_gene: TRBD2
CDR3nt: TGCGCCAGCAGCCACATAACCGGGACTAGCGAAACAGATACGCAGTATTTT
CDR3aa: CASSHITGTSETDTQYF

len: 14
j_gene: TRBJ1-1
abundance: -
v_gene: TRBV19
d_gene: -
CDR3nt: TGTGCCAGTAGTATTCCGGGAGGGGTCACTGAAGCTTTCTTT
CDR3aa: CASSIPGGVTEAFF

len: 16
j_gene: TRBJ2-1
abundance: -
v_gene: TRBV6-5
d_gene: -
CDR3nt: TGTGCCAGCAGTTATTCCCCCGGGGCAGGGAAAAATGAGCAGTTCTTC
CDR3aa: CASSYSPGAGKNEQFF

len: 15
j_gene: TRBJ2-1
abundance: -
v_gene: TRBV25-1
d_gene: TRBD1
CDR3nt: TGTGCCAGCACCCTGAAGGACAGGGGGTACAATGAGCAGTTCTTC
CDR3aa: CASTLKDRGYNEQFF

len: 13
j_gene: TRBJ2-1
abundance: -
v_gene: TRBV12-3/TRBV12-4
d_gene: -
CDR3nt: TGTGCCAGCAGTTTAAGGGAGTCAAATGAGCAGTTCTTC
CDR3aa: CASSLRESNEQFF

len: 12
j_gene: TRBJ2-1
abundance: -
v_gene: TRBV29-1
d_gene: TRBD1
CDR3nt: TGCAGCGTTGTGGACAGGGTCGATGAGCAGTTCTTC
CDR3aa: CSVVDRVDEQFF

len: 15
j_gene: TRBJ2-6
abundance: -
v_gene: TRBV19
d_gene: -
CDR3nt: TGTGCCAGTAGTATATGGGGCGCTGGGGCCAACGTCCTGACTTTC
CDR3aa: CASSIWGAGANVLTF

len: 13
j_gene: TRBJ1-6
abundance: -
v_gene: TRBV30
d_gene: TRBD1
CDR3nt: TGTGCCTGGAGTGTATCTGGGACAGCACCCCTCCACTTT
CDR3aa: CAWSVSGTAPLHF

len: 17
j_gene: TRBJ2-7
abundance: -
v_gene: TRBV3-1/TRBV3-2
d_gene: TRBD2
CDR3nt: TGTGCCAGCAGCCCCGTGACTAGCGGGAGCACGGGATACGAGCAGTACTTC
CDR3aa: CASSPVTSGSTGYEQYF

len: 17
j_gene: TRBJ1-3
abundance: -
v_gene: TRBV7-2
d_gene: -
CDR3nt: TGTGCCAGCAGCTTAGTCAGCGGGAGGGCGGCTGGAAACACCATATATTTT
CDR3aa: CASSLVSGRAAGNTIYF

len: 15
j_gene: TRBJ1-1
abundance: -
v_gene: TRBV5-1
d_gene: TRBD1
CDR3nt: TGCGCCAGCAGCGCGGAGACAGGGTCTAACACTGAAGCTTTCTTT
CDR3aa: CASSAETGSNTEAFF

len: 13
j_gene: TRBJ2-7
abundance: -
v_gene: TRBV6-5
d_gene: -
CDR3nt: TGTGCCAGCATTAGACCCAACTCCTACGAGCAGTACTTC
CDR3aa: CASIRPNSYEQYF

len: 13
j_gene: TRBJ2-7
abundance: -
v_gene: TRBV10-3
d_gene: -
CDR3nt: TGTGCCATCACCGGGACAACGACCTACGAGCAGTACTTC
CDR3aa: CAITGTTTYEQYF

len: 12
j_gene: TRBJ2-5
abundance: -
v_gene: TRBV19
d_gene: -
CDR3nt: TGTGCCGTACAGGGTTACCAAGAGACCCAGTACTTC
CDR3aa: CAVQGYQETQYF

len: 13
j_gene: TRBJ1-5
abundance: -
v_gene: TRBV7-8
d_gene: -
CDR3nt: TGTGCCAGCAGACAGTCCCAAAATCAGCCCCAGCATTTT
CDR3aa: CASRQSQNQPQHF

len: 16
j_gene: TRBJ2-7
abundance: -
v_gene: TRBV4-3
d_gene: -
CDR3nt: TGCGCCAGCAGCCAAGAATTGAGTGGAAGGAACTACGAGCAGTACTTC
CDR3aa: CASSQELSGRNYEQYF

len: 15
j_gene: TRBJ2-1
abundance: -
v_gene: TRBV19
d_gene: -
CDR3nt: TGTGCCAGTAGGTCGGTAGTGAGCTCCTACAATGAGCAGTTCTTC
CDR3aa: CASRSVVSSYNEQFF

len: 13
j_gene: TRBJ1-4
abundance: -
v_gene: TRBV29-1
d_gene: -
CDR3nt: TGCAGCGTTGTTAACAGCCGTAATGAAAAACTGTTTTTT
CDR3aa: CSVVNSRNEKLFF

len: 13
j_gene: TRBJ1-1
abundance: -
v_gene: TRBV12-3/TRBV12-4
d_gene: -
CDR3nt: TGTGCCAGCAGTTTTCGAAGGAAGACTGAAGCTTTCTTT
CDR3aa: CASSFRRKTEAFF

len: 13
j_gene: TRBJ1-2
abundance: -
v_gene: TRBV29-1
d_gene: -
CDR3nt: TGCAGCGTTGGCAGCGCCCTGGCCTATGGCTACACCTTC
CDR3aa: CSVGSALAYGYTF

len: 11
j_gene: TRBJ2-1
abundance: -
v_gene: TRBV9
d_gene: -
CDR3nt: TGTGCCAGCAGCGTACGAAATGAGCAGTTCTTC
CDR3aa: CASSVRNEQFF

len: 16
j_gene: TRBJ2-1
abundance: -
v_gene: TRBV19
d_gene: -
CDR3nt: TGTGCCAGTAGTGCCCCTCTCCGCGACAAACACAATGAGCAGTTCTTC
CDR3aa: CASSAPLRDKHNEQFF

len: 15
j_gene: TRBJ1-1
abundance: -
v_gene: TRBV4-1
d_gene: -
CDR3nt: TGCGCCAGCAGCCAAGATGGGCAGCCGAACACTGAAGCTTTCTTT
CDR3aa: CASSQDGQPNTEAFF

len: 18
j_gene: TRBJ2-6
abundance: few
v_gene: TRBV18
d_gene: -
CDR3nt: TGTGCCAGCTCACCACTCGACCAGGGGTTCTCTGGGGCCAACGTCCTGACTTTC
CDR3aa: CASSPLDQGFSGANVLTF

len: 14
j_gene: TRBJ1-5
abundance: -
v_gene: TRBV27
d_gene: -
CDR3nt: TGTGCCAGCAGTTTTGGGGGGGGCGATCAGCCCCAGCATTTT
CDR3aa: CASSFGGGDQPQHF

len: 13
j_gene: TRBJ1-2
abundance: -
v_gene: TRBV18
d_gene: -
CDR3nt: TGTGCCAGCTCACCGGCCCTGAAGGACGGCTACACCTTC
CDR3aa: CASSPALKDGYTF

len: 15
j_gene: TRBJ1-3
abundance: -
v_gene: TRBV3-1/TRBV3-2
d_gene: -
CDR3nt: TGTGCCAGCAGCCTTGGGACCGCAGATGGAAACACCATATATTTT
CDR3aa: CASSLGTADGNTIYF

len: 15
j_gene: TRBJ2-2
abundance: -
v_gene: TRBV13
d_gene: -
CDR3nt: TGTGCCAGCAGCTTTGGGGGCGGGAACACCGGGGAGCTGTTTTTT
CDR3aa: CASSFGGGNTGELFF

len: 19
j_gene: TRBJ2-7
abundance: -
v_gene: TRBV4-1
d_gene: -
CDR3nt: TGCGCCAGCAGCCAAGGGGTGATAAGTGGGGCGGGTAGCTCCTACGAGCAGTACTTC
CDR3aa: CASSQGVISGAGSSYEQYF

len: 15
j_gene: TRBJ2-1
abundance: once
v_gene: TRBV5-6
d_gene: -
CDR3nt: TGTGCCAGCAGCTTTACGACAGGGAGGCCGGATGAGCAGTTCTTC
CDR3aa: CASSFTTGRPDEQFF

len: 15
j_gene: TRBJ2-1
abundance: -
v_gene: TRBV3-1/TRBV3-2
d_gene: -
CDR3nt: TGTGCCAGCAGCCAAGCCAGCGGAACCTACAATGAGCAGTTCTTC
CDR3aa: CASSQASGTYNEQFF

len: 15
j_gene: TRBJ2-1
abundance: -
v_gene: TRBV19
d_gene: -
CDR3nt: TGTGCCAGTAGCACAGGCTCCGGGACCTACAATGAGCAGTTCTTC
CDR3aa: CASSTGSGTYNEQFF

len: 16
j_gene: TRBJ1-4
abundance: -
v_gene: TRBV5-1
d_gene: TRBD1
CDR3nt: TGCGCCAGCAGCTTGGCCAGACAGGGACCTCAAGAAAAACTGTTTTTT
CDR3aa: CASSLARQGPQEKLFF

len: 15
j_gene: TRBJ2-7
abundance: -
v_gene: TRBV4-2
d_gene: TRBD2
CDR3nt: TGTGCCAGCAGCCAAGATAGGGGACTAACCTACGAGCAGTACTTC
CDR3aa: CASSQDRGLTYEQYF

len: 16
j_gene: TRBJ2-2
abundance: -
v_gene: TRBV27
d_gene: TRBD2
CDR3nt: TGTGCCAGCAAGGGTAGCGGGAGTGGGTACACCGGGGAGCTGTTTTTT
CDR3aa: CASKGSGSGYTGELFF

len: 14
j_gene: TRBJ1-2
abundance: once
v_gene: TRBV19
d_gene: TRBD1
CDR3nt: TGTGCCAGTAGTATTGGGGACAGGCGATATGGCTACACCTTC
CDR3aa: CASSIGDRRYGYTF

len: 15
j_gene: TRBJ1-5
abundance: -
v_gene: TRBV6-5
d_gene: TRBD1
CDR3nt: TGTGCCAGCACTTACTGGGACAGGGACAATCAGCCCCAGCATTTT
CDR3aa: CASTYWDRDNQPQHF

len: 13
j_gene: TRBJ2-1
abundance: -
v_gene: TRBV6-2/TRBV6-3
d_gene: -
CDR3nt: TGTGCCAGCAGTAGGGACTCCTACAATGAGCAGTTCTTC
CDR3aa: CASSRDSYNEQFF

len: 14
j_gene: TRBJ2-7
abundance: -
v_gene: TRBV14
d_gene: -
CDR3nt: TGTGCCAGCAGCCGCCACCGGAGCTCCTACGAGCAGTACTTC
CDR3aa: CASSRHRSSYEQYF

len: 14
j_gene: TRBJ2-2
abundance: few
v_gene: TRBV24-1
d_gene: TRBD1
CDR3nt: TGTGCCACCAGGGGGACAGGAGCGACCGGGGAGCTGTTTTTT
CDR3aa: CATRGTGATGELFF

len: 14
j_gene: TRBJ1-6
abundance: -
v_gene: TRBV2
d_gene: -
CDR3nt: TGTGCCAGCAGTGATAGGGCCTTGGGTTCACCCCTCCACTTT
CDR3aa: CASSDRALGSPLHF

len: 14
j_gene: TRBJ2-2
abundance: -
v_gene: TRBV6-5
d_gene: TRBD2
CDR3nt: TGTGCCAGCCGCCTAGCGGGAGGGCCCGGGGAGCTGTTTTTT
CDR3aa: CASRLAGGPGELFF

len: 15
j_gene: TRBJ2-1
abundance: -
v_gene: TRBV5-4
d_gene: -
CDR3nt: TGTGCCAGCAGCTTATCGGCTAGCTCTCACAATGAGCAGTTCTTC
CDR3aa: CASSLSASSHNEQFF

len: 15
j_gene: TRBJ2-3
abundance: -
v_gene: TRBV5-1
d_gene: -
CDR3nt: TGCGCCAGCAGCCCCGGACTGCCACCCACAGATACGCAGTATTTT
CDR3aa: CASSPGLPPTDTQYF

len: 14
j_gene: TRBJ2-1
abundance: -
v_gene: TRBV20-1
d_gene: -
CDR3nt: TGCAGTGCTAGTCGGGATAGGGCCTACAATGAGCAGTTCTTC
CDR3aa: CSASRDRAYNEQFF

len: 11
j_gene: TRBJ2-1
abundance: -
v_gene: TRBV18
d_gene: -
CDR3nt: TGTGCCAGCTCACCACAAGTTGAGCAGTTCTTC
CDR3aa: CASSPQVEQFF

len: 16
j_gene: TRBJ2-7
abundance: -
v_gene: TRBV4-2
d_gene: -
CDR3nt: TGTGCCAGCAGCCAAGCGACCGGGCCCAGCTCCTACGAGCAGTACTTC
CDR3aa: CASSQATGPSSYEQYF

len: 15
j_gene: TRBJ1-5
abundance: -
v_gene: TRBV6-5
d_gene: -
CDR3nt: TGTGCCAGCAGTTCGCGGGGGCAGGGCAATCAGCCCCAGCATTTT
CDR3aa: CASSSRGQGNQPQHF

len: 14
j_gene: TRBJ2-5
abundance: -
v_gene: TRBV7-7
d_gene: TRBD2
CDR3nt: TGTGCTAGCAGCTTAGCGGGGTTGCAAGAGACCCAGTACTTC
CDR3aa: CASSLAGLQETQYF

len: 16
j_gene: TRBJ1-4
abundance: -
v_gene: TRBV15
d_gene: -
CDR3nt: TGTGCCACCAGCAGAGATCACGGGTTAACTAATGAAAAACTGTTTTTT
CDR3aa: CATSRDHGLTNEKLFF

len: 12
j_gene: TRBJ1-2
abundance: once
v_gene: TRBV6-5
d_gene: TRBD1
CDR3nt: TGTGCCGGCAAGACAGGGTCGTTTGGCTACACCTTC
CDR3aa: CAGKTGSFGYTF

len: 14
j_gene: TRBJ2-5
abundance: -
v_gene: TRBV6-5
d_gene: -
CDR3nt: TGTGCCAGCAGTCATCAGGGCTTTGGGGAGACCCAGTACTTC
CDR3aa: CASSHQGFGETQYF

len: 13
j_gene: TRBJ2-5
abundance: -
v_gene: TRBV2
d_gene: -
CDR3nt: TGTGCCAGCAGTGGGGGGTCCGCAGAGACCCAGTACTTC
CDR3aa: CASSGGSAETQYF